The clone carrying this TCR beta chain has more than one count but fewer than ten. Antigen unknown. Library preparation for TCR beta used quantitative 5'-RACE with molecular barcodes. MiXCR, applied by TCRdb to the 5' RACE reads, yields one record per CDR3 protein. The table lists a few hundred thousand distinct CDR3 sequences, about 20% of them singletons, with around 17% in the top ten. This specimen belongs to a study of CD8 T cells in ankylosing spondylitis. Germline V gives CDR1 SGHRS, CDR2 YFSETQ. Between the trimmed V and J ends, which lost 2 bases and 5 bases, there was a span of 13 bases. The CDR3 sequence is 15 residues long. General observations from the study: Several highly homologous variants made up a TCR beta motif, and this motif appeared characteristic of ankylosing spondylitis blood.

The receptor was derived from a male donor with ankylosing spondylitis. The chain has TRBV5-1 and TRBJ1-4; no definite D call. The sample was blood, either unsorted or a sorted T cell fraction (not recorded which). The CDR3 DNA follows: TGCGCCAGCAGCTTTATGCCAGGAACAAATGAAAAACTGTTTTTT. It is translated as CASSFMPGTNEKLFF.